This is a list of T cell receptor beta chains from one sample in a study of cytomegalovirus exposure and HLA in healthy donors. Only in-frame clones appear in the TCRdb table, and some are missing; sequencing was by immunoSEQ multiplex PCR. The table includes about 170,000 clones, around three quarters detected once. Material: PBMCs. The receptors were gathered from a woman in her forties or fifties in good health and CMV-seronegative. Both conserved end residues are trimmed from each CDR3. Clone size is not always given. Where it is, it says once, few, many or a class for expanded clones.

V gene	clone size	J gene	CDR3 protein
TRBV25-1	.	TRBJ2-5	ASSESGGGHQETQY
TRBV18	.	TRBJ1-5	ASSPEGIGNQPQH
TRBV5-1	once	TRBJ2-5	ASSLGPTEGETQY
TRBV28	.	TRBJ2-1	ASRRGYNEQF
TRBV13	.	TRBJ2-5	ASSSRQGKETQY
TRBV20-1	.	TRBJ1-2	SATDRDGYT
TRBV9	.	TRBJ2-2	ASSVGLAANTGELF
TRBV28	.	TRBJ1-2	ASSPQGNYGYT
TRBV4-2	.	TRBJ2-5	ASGGGGFIETQY
TRBV10-3	once	TRBJ2-1	AITPSSGTGGNEQF
TRBV6-5	.	.	ASSYRDRGEQY
TRBV4-1	.	TRBJ2-1	ASSQDEGTGGNEQF
TRBV19	few	TRBJ2-3	ASSKAGSTDTQY
TRBV9	.	TRBJ2-2	ASSVMWEAANTGELF
TRBV10-3	few	TRBJ2-1	AISTPGTSGRQWDHEQF
TRBV9	.	TRBJ1-1	ASSAPDRMNTEAF
TRBV18	.	TRBJ2-1	ASSTTAGWGYNEQF
TRBV29-1	.	TRBJ1-5	SVGFGGHQPQH
TRBV7-9	.	TRBJ2-5	ASSPKREVETQY
TRBV6-6	.	TRBJ1-6	ASTDRGNNSPLH
TRBV7-9	.	TRBJ2-1	ASSLAGPGNEQF
TRBV7-2	.	TRBJ2-7	ASSLGTGGSEY
TRBV7-2	.	TRBJ1-6	ASSRLNSPLH
TRBV2	.	TRBJ1-4	ASSQRTGTGEKLF
TRBV6-1	few	TRBJ2-3	ASTPTSGGSVTQY
TRBV10-1	.	TRBJ2-3	ASVKRRDTDTQY
TRBV28	.	TRBJ2-7	ASSFAGTGFYEQY
TRBV28	.	TRBJ1-1	ASRDRGLAYPGAF
TRBV6-1	.	TRBJ1-2	ASSQGGQGKLYGYT
TRBV7-2	.	TRBJ2-1	ASSPDSGRGNEQF
TRBV7-9	.	TRBJ2-7	ASSLSRQTSSYEQY
TRBV18	.	TRBJ1-4	ASSPQGPGERLF
TRBV6-1	.	TRBJ1-2	ASSKDSNYGYT
TRBV4-3	.	TRBJ1-4	ASSQVFPAVGEKLF
TRBV10-3	.	TRBJ2-2	AISESPGLGELF
TRBV7-6	.	TRBJ1-1	ASSLEGRGYTEAF
TRBV2	.	TRBJ1-3	ASSESIGGAGNTIY
TRBV28	.	TRBJ1-2	ASSFNRGLEGYT
TRBV7-9	.	TRBJ1-2	ASSGTGGSGYT
TRBV28	.	TRBJ1-5	ASSTGDPRQPQH
TRBV15	.	TRBJ2-7	ATSRNRQGWTY
TRBV5-4	.	TRBJ1-4	ASSSGGIPKKLF
TRBV4-2	.	TRBJ1-6	ASSQDQPGQGDNSPLH
TRBV18	.	TRBJ1-1	ASSPGDRVVAF
TRBV7-2	.	TRBJ2-7	ASSLEASGGYEQY
TRBV11-2	.	TRBJ1-6	ASSLVSGSPLH
TRBV11-2	.	TRBJ1-1	ASSRDRGNTEAF
TRBV7-8	.	TRBJ1-4	ASSLVPGEKLF
TRBV10-3	.	TRBJ1-3	AIRPGTAGNTIY
TRBV27	.	TRBJ2-5	ASSPIRGQETQY